These 5 T cell receptor beta chains came from one sample sequenced in a study of identical twins. TCRdb reanalysed the 5' RACE reads using MiXCR and keeps one entry per CDR3 protein. The table shows 500,000 to 650,000 distinct CDR3 sequences, with roughly 6.6% occurring only once. The sample was also reused in another study, on yellow fever vaccine responses in identical twins.

Sequencing input: PBMCs. Receptors originate from a woman aged 18 to 35 in good health.

V and J are TRBV20-1 and TRBJ2-6; the match to TRBD2 covers 11 bases. The CDR3 has 18 amino acids. Germline loops: CDR1 DFQATT, CDR2 SNEGSKA (reference sequence). J gave up 0 bases and V 6 bases, and 10 bases lay outside the gene matches. The DNA for the CDR3 is TGCAGTGCCCAACCTATAGCGGGAGGGTCCTCTGGGGCCAACGTCCTGACTTTC. Translated: CSAQPIAGGSSGANVLTF.

This clonotype has ten or more counts. The gene calls are TRBV2 and TRBJ2-2; no definite D call. Trimming stripped 6 bases from V and 1 base from J, with 3 bases between. Germline values: CDR1 SNHLY, CDR2 FYNNEI. The CDR3 has 12 amino acids. Written as DNA, the CDR3 is TGTGCCAGCAGCGGGAACACCGGGGAGCTGTTTTTT. Translated, it gives CASSGNTGELFF.

This clonotype was observed many times. The chain employs TRBV9 and TRBJ2-1, with D tentatively TRBD2 (5 bases). Germline V gene lookup returns CDR1 SGDLS and CDR2 YYNGEE. The CDR3 is 14 residues long. V lost 3 bases and J lost 4, with 11 bases in between. This chain's CDR3 is CASSGPEGYNEQFF. The DNA of the CDR3 is TGTGCCAGCAGCGGCCCAGAGGGTTACAATGAGCAGTTCTTC.

This sequence joins TRBV6-2 or TRBV6-3 and TRBJ1-5; D is undetermined. CDR1 and CDR2 (germline): MNHEY, SVGEGT. The CDR3 covers 14 residues. Trimming left V 2 bases short and J 2 bases short, with 7 bases between. The CDR3 bases are TGTGCCAGCAGTTACCGGCAGGGCAATCAGCCCCAGCATTTT. Protein sequence: CASSYRQGNQPQHF.

This clonotype was picked up a small number of times. V is TRBV29-1 and J is TRBJ2-2, with D unresolved. The CDR3 extends over 13 amino acids. V gave up 4 bases and J gave up 1 base, with 7 bases separating them. Germline loops: CDR1 SQVTM, CDR2 ANQGSEA. CDR3 amino acids: CSVAWGNTGELFF. The CDR3 region has the DNA TGCAGCGTTGCTTGGGGGAACACCGGGGAGCTGTTTTTT.